This T cell receptor beta chain was identified in a study of human T cells and chemical hapten exposure. A single record per CDR3 protein comes from TCRdb applying MiXCR to the 5' RACE reads. This sample has some 150,000 distinct CDR3 sequences, with approximately 4% found just once. Whole blood that had not been fractionated was the source of extracted total RNA. The V segment lost 5 bases and the J segment 5 bases; nucleotides outside the gene matches: 7. This CDR3 comprises 15 residues. Germline loops: CDR1 LNHDA, CDR2 SQIVND (reference sequence). The genes are TRBV19 and TRBJ2-1; 9 bases are a match to TRBD2. The source is a female donor in good health. CDR3: CASSPQTSGNNEQFF. In DNA form, the CDR3 reads TGTGCCAGTAGTCCCCAGACTAGCGGAAACAATGAGCAGTTCTTC.